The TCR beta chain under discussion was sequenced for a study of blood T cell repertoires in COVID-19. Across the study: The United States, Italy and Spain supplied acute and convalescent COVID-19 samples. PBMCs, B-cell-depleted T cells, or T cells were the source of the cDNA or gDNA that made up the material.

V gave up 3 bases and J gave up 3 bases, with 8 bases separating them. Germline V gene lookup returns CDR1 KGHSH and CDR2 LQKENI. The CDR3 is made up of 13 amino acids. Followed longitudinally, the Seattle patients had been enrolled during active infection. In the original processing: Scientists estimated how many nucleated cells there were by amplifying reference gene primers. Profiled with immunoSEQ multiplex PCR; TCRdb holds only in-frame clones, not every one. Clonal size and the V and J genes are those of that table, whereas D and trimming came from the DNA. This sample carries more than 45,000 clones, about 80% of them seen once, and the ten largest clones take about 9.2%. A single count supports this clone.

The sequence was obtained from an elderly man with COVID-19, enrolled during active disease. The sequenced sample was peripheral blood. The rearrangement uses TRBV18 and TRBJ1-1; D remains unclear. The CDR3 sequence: CASSPQDYTEAFF. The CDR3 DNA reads TGTGCCAGCTCACCCCAGGATTACACTGAAGCTTTCTTT.